These T cell receptor beta chains were read from a single sample in a study of identical twins. TCRdb ran MiXCR on the 5' RACE reads and lists one entry per CDR3 protein. The table includes over 200,000 distinct CDR3 sequences, under 8.5% detected once. These sequences were also reported in another study, on T cells expressing NK-cell markers.

Input material: CD8+ T cells sorted from blood. These receptors were taken from a woman under 30 in good health. Each CDR3 is given with its conserved first and last residue.

v_call: TRBV7-2
cdr3_aa: CASSLNRVHEQYF

v_call: TRBV4-3
cdr3_aa: CASGGGGNTGELFF

v_call: TRBV11-2
cdr3_aa: CASSSMTGGRAGELFF

v_call: TRBV10-3
cdr3_aa: CAIRLGYSGNTIYF

v_call: TRBV20-1
cdr3_aa: CSARDPDRAFYEQYF

v_call: TRBV12-3/TRBV12-4
cdr3_aa: CASGASGSWGEQFF

v_call: TRBV7-9
cdr3_aa: CASSFRGTTYEQYF

v_call: TRBV3-1
cdr3_aa: CASSQDFWGEAFF

v_call: TRBV7-9
cdr3_aa: CASALVVAGANVLTF

v_call: TRBV5-1
cdr3_aa: CASSFGGGQPQHF

v_call: TRBV29-1
cdr3_aa: CSVPRQGETQYF

v_call: TRBV2
cdr3_aa: CTCRTPDGTESSYNEQFF

v_call: TRBV11-2
cdr3_aa: CASSIGTVSSYEQYF

v_call: TRBV9
cdr3_aa: CASSVGLAGWETQYF

v_call: TRBV2
cdr3_aa: CASSEGWTGPIRYTF

v_call: TRBV7-9
cdr3_aa: CASSRSGGIEQFF

v_call: TRBV19
cdr3_aa: CASSPRQRGYNEQFF

v_call: TRBV7-2
cdr3_aa: CASFPQGVGNEQFF

v_call: TRBV29-1
cdr3_aa: CSVDPSGGRNEQFF

v_call: TRBV6-2/TRBV6-3
cdr3_aa: CASSYSPQGAQLNEAFF

v_call: TRBV12-3/TRBV12-4
cdr3_aa: CASSLEGTGDSPLHF

v_call: TRBV15
cdr3_aa: CATSAWTGRYNEQFF

v_call: TRBV19
cdr3_aa: CASRTSGRLGSTYEQYF

v_call: TRBV29-1
cdr3_aa: CSARQGSEKLFF

v_call: TRBV12-3/TRBV12-4
cdr3_aa: CASSLSHIEQFF

v_call: TRBV12-3/TRBV12-4
cdr3_aa: CASTGVYNEQFF

v_call: TRBV3-1
cdr3_aa: CASSPSDGGHLRRDTEAFF

v_call: TRBV5-6
cdr3_aa: CASSPGTGSEQFF